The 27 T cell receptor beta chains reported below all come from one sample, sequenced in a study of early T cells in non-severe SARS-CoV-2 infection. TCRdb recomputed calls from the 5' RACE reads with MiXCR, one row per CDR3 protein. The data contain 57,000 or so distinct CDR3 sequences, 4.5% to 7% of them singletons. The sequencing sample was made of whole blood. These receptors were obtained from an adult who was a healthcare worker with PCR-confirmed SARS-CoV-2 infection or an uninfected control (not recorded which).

As DNA, the CDR3 is TGCGCCAGCAGCTTGGCCTTAGCGGGGGCCGTCACCGGGGAGCTGTTTTTT. It specifies CASSLALAGAVTGELFF. The chain uses TRBV5-1 and TRBJ2-2, with TRBD2 identical over 9 bases. With 0 bases clipped from V and 4 bases from J, the junction kept 7 bases outside the gene matches. Germline V lookup: CDR1 SGHRS, CDR2 YFSETQ. CDR3 size: 17 residues.

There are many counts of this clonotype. The CDR3 region is CSARGVANDYEQYF. As DNA, the CDR3 is TGCAGTGCTAGAGGTGTAGCGAACGACTACGAGCAGTACTTC. V usage is TRBV20-1 and J usage is TRBJ2-7; possible D gene TRBD2, 5 bases. V was trimmed by 1 base and J by 3 bases, leaving 13 bases between them. Germline V gives CDR1 DFQATT, CDR2 SNEGSKA (reference sequence). The length of the CDR3 is 14 residues.

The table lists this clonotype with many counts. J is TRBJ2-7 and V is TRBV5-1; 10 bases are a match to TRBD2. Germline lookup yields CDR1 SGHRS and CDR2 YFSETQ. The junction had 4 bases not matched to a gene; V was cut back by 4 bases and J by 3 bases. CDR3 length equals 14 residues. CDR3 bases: TGCGCCAGCAGCCCACTAGCGGGGAACTACGAGCAGTACTTC. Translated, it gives CASSPLAGNYEQYF.

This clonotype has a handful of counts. The CDR3: CASSQDPAGARGTQYF. The CDR3 DNA is TGCGCCAGCAGCCAAGATCCAGCGGGGGCCAGAGGGACCCAGTACTTC. This rearrangement joins TRBV4-1 to TRBJ2-5; 8 nucleotides line up with TRBD2. The CDR3 has 16 amino acids. In germline, CDR1 is MGHRA, CDR2 YSYEKL. The V gene end was trimmed by 0 bases and the J gene end by 7 bases; junction bases not matched to a gene: 10.

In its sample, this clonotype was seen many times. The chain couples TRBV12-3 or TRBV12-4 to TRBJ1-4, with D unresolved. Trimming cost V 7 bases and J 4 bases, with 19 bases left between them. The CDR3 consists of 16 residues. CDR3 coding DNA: TGTGCCAGCACCCAGACCAGAACCGTGGATAATGAAAAACTGTTTTTT. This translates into CASTQTRTVDNEKLFF.

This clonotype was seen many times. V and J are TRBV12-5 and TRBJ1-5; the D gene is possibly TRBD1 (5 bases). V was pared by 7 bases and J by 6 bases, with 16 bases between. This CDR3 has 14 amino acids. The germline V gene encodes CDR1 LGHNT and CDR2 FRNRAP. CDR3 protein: CASAIGHAGQPQHF. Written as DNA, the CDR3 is TGTGCTAGTGCCATAGGACACGCAGGTCAGCCCCAGCATTTT.

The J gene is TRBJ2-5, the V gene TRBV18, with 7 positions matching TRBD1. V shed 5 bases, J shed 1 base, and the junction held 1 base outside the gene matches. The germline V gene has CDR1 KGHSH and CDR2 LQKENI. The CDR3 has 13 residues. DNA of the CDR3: TGTGCCAGCTCAGGGGACAGCCAAGAGACCCAGTACTTC. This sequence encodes CASSGDSQETQYF.

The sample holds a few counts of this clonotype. Here the CDR3 DNA reads TGTGCCTGGAGTGTCACCGGGACTAGCGGGGAGCAGTTCTTC. Translated: CAWSVTGTSGEQFF. The V call is TRBV30, the J call TRBJ2-1; 12 bases match TRBD2. Unmatched junction bases numbered 4, after V lost 0 bases and J lost 10 bases. The CDR3 totals 14 residues. CDR1 is GTSNPN and CDR2 is SVGIG in the germline V gene (reference sequence).

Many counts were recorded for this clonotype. The CDR3 coding sequence is TGTGCCAGCAGTTGGGACCCCTATAATTCACCCCTCCACTTT. Encoded protein: CASSWDPYNSPLHF. The rearrangement uses TRBV6-6 and TRBJ1-6; possibly TRBD1 for D (5 bases). V gave up 4 bases and J gave up 2 bases, with 6 bases separating them. This CDR3 has 14 amino acids. CDR1 is MNHNY and CDR2 is SVGAGI in the germline V gene (reference sequence).

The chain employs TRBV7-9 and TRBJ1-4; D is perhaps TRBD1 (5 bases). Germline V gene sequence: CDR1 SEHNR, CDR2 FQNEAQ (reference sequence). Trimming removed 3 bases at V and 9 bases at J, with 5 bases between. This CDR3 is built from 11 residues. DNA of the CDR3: TGTGCCAGCAGCTTGGGGCAAAAACTGTTTTTT. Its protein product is CASSLGQKLFF.

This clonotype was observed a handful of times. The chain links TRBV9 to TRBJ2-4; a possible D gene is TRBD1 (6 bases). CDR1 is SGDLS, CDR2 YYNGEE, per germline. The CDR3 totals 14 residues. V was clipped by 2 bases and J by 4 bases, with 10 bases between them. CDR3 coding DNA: TGTGCCAGCAGCGTGCAGGACAGTAAAAACATTCAGTACTTC. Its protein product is CASSVQDSKNIQYF.

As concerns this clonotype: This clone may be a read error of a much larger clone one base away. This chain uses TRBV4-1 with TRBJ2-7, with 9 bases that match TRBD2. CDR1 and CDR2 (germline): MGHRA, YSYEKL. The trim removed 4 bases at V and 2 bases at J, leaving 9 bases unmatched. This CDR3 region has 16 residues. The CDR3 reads CASSLRAGGTTYEQYF. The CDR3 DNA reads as TGCGCCAGCAGCCTAAGGGCGGGAGGGACAACCTACGAGCAGTACTTC.

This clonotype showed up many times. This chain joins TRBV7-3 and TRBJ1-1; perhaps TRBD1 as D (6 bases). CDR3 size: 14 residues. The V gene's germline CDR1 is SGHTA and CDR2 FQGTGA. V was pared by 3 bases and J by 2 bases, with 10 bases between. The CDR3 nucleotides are TGTGCCAGCAGCTTGGGACACTTAAACACTGAAGCTTTCTTT. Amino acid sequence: CASSLGHLNTEAFF.

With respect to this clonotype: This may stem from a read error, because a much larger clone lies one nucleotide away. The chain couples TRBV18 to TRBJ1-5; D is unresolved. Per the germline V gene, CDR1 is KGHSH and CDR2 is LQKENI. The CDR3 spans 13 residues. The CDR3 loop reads CASSPDSKQPQHF. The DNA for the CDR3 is TGTGCCAGCTCACCAGATAGCAAACAGCCCCAGCATTTT.

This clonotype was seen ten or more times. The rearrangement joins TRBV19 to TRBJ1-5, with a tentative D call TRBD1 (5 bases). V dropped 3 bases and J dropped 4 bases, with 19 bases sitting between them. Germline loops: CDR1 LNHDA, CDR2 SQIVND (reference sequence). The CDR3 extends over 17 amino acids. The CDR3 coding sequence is TGTGCCAGTAGTATTTTATTCGTGAACAAGGGGAATCAGCCCCAGCATTTT. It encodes CASSILFVNKGNQPQHF.

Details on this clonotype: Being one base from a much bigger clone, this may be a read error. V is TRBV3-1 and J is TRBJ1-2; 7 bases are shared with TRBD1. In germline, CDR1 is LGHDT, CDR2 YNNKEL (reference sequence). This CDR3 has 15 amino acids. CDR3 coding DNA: TGTGCCAGCAACCAAGTGGACAGGCCGGCCTATGGCTACACCTTC. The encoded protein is CASNQVDRPAYGYTF.

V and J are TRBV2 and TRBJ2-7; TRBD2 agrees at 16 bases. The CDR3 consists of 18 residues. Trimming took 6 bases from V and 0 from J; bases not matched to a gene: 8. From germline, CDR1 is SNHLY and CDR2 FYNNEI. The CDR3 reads CASRIRGTSGRVSYEQYF. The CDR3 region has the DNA TGTGCCAGCAGGATCAGAGGGACTAGCGGGAGGGTCTCCTACGAGCAGTACTTC.

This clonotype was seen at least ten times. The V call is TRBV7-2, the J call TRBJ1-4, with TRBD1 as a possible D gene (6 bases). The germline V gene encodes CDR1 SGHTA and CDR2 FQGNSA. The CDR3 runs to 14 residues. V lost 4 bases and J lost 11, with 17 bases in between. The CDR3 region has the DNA TGTGCCAGCAGCTACAACGACAGGATTGGGAAACTGTTTTTT. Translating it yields CASSYNDRIGKLFF.

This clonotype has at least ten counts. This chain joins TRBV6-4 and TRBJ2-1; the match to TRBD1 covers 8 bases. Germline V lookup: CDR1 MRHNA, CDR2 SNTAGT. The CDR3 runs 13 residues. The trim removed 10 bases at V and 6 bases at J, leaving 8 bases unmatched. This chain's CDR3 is CATGTGERNEQFF. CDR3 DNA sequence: TGTGCCACCGGGACAGGAGAACGCAATGAGCAGTTCTTC.

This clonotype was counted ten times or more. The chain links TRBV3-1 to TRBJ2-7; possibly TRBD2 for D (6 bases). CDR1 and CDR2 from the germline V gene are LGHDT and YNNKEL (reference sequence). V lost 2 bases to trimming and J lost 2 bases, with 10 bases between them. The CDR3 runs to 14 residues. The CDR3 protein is CASSQNWGAYEQYF. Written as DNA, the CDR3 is TGTGCCAGCAGCCAAAACTGGGGGGCCTACGAGCAGTACTTC.

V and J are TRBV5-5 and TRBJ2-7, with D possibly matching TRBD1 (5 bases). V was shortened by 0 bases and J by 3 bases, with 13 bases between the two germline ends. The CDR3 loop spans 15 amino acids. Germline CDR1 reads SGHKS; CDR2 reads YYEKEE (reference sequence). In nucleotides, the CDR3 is TGTGCCAGCAGCTTGGGGGGCGCAGTCTACTACGAGCAGTACTTC. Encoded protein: CASSLGGAVYYEQYF. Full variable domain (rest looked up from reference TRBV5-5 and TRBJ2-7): DAGVTQSPTHLIKTRGQQVTLRCSPISGHKSVSWYQQVLGQGPQFIFQYYEKEERGRGNFPDRFSARQFPNYSSELNVNALLLGDSALYLCASSLGGAVYYEQYFGPGTRLTVT.

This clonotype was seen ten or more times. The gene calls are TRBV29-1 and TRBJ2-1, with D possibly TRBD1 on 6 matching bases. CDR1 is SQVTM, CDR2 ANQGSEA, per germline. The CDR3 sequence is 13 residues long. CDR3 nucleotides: TGCAGTGCGTCACAGGGATCCTACAATGAGCAGTTCTTC. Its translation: CSASQGSYNEQFF.

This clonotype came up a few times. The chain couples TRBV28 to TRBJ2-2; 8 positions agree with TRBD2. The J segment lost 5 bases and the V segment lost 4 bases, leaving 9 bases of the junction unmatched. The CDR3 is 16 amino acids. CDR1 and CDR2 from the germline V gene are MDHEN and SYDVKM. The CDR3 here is CASSSGGALRTGELFF. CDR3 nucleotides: TGTGCCAGCAGTTCCGGGGGGGCACTACGAACCGGGGAGCTGTTTTTT.

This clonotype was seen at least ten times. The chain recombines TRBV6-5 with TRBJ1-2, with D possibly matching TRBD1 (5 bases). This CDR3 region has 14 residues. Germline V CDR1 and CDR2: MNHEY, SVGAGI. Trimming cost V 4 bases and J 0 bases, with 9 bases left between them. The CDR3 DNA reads TGTGCCAGCAGTTGGGGACGTTCTAACTATGGCTACACCTTC. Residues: CASSWGRSNYGYTF.

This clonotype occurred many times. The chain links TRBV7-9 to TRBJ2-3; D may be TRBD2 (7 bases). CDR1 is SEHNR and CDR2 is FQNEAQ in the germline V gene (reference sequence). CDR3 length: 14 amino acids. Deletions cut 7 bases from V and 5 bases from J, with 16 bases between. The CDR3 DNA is TGTGCCAGCACCACTGGGGGGGCGGGAGATACGCAGTATTTT. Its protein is CASTTGGAGDTQYF.

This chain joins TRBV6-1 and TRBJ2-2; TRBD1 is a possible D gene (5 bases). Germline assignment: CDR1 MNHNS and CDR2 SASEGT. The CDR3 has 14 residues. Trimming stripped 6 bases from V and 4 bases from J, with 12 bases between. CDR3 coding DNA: TGTGCCAGCAGGATCCAGGGAACCACCGGGGAGCTGTTTTTT. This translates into CASRIQGTTGELFF.

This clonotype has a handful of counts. The DNA of the CDR3 is TGTGCCAGCAGCTTCGCGGAGAACTACGAGCAGTACTTC. This sequence encodes CASSFAENYEQYF. This chain joins TRBV7-2 and TRBJ2-7; D remains ambiguous. The CDR3 covers 13 residues. Germline V gene data show CDR1 as SGHTA and CDR2 as FQGNSA. Deletions cut 3 bases from V and 3 bases from J, with 9 bases between.